Listed below are T cell receptor beta chains from one sample, sequenced in a study of blood T cell repertoires in COVID-19. Sequencing was performed with immunoSEQ multiplex PCR; in TCRdb, only in-frame clones are kept and a portion is missing. The sample records more than 250,000 clones, roughly 88% being singletons. Sequencing was performed on PBMCs or T cells enriched from blood (not recorded which). These receptors were obtained from a woman aged 40 to 50 with acute COVID-19. CDR3s include the opening cysteine and the closing phenylalanine or tryptophan. D genes are given only for firm matches. The size of a clone is reported for some rows only, either as once, few or many, or as a class for expanded clones.

CDR3aa	CDR3nt	v_gene	j_gene	d_gene	abundance
CASSGTGAVETQYF	TGTGCCAGTAGTGGGACAGGTGCGGTGGAGACCCAGTACTTC	TRBV19	TRBJ2-5	TRBD1	.
CASSYSSREPQHF	TGTGCCAGCAGTTACTCGAGTCGAGAGCCCCAGCATTTT	TRBV6-5	TRBJ1-5	.	.
CASSTAGGRNTEAFF	TGTGCCAGCAGCACCGCAGGGGGCCGGAACACTGAAGCTTTCTTT	TRBV7-9	TRBJ1-1	TRBD1	few
CASSFSSLTAYMNNEQFF	TGCGCCAGCAGCTTCTCGTCCTTGACAGCATACATGAACAATGAGCAGTTCTTC	TRBV5-1	TRBJ2-1	.	.
CASSFSTVQETQYF	TGTGCCAGCAGCTTTTCAACGGTACAAGAGACCCAGTACTTC	TRBV5-5	TRBJ2-5	.	.
CASSSGPGQNYGYTF	TGTGCCAGCAGCTCCGGCCCGGGACAGAACTATGGCTACACCTTC	TRBV5-5	TRBJ1-2	TRBD1	.
CATSRDVVSGNTIYF	TGTGCCACCAGCAGAGATGTAGTCTCTGGAAACACCATATATTTT	TRBV15	TRBJ1-3	.	.
CASSRQGSTNEKLFF	TGTGCCAGCAGTCGACAGGGGTCAACTAATGAAAAACTGTTTTTT	TRBV28	TRBJ1-4	TRBD1	.
CASSSLTISGNTIYF	TGTGCCAGCAGTAGTCTGACAATCTCTGGAAACACCATATATTTT	TRBV5-8	TRBJ1-3	.	.
CASSTQRGGETQYF	TGTGCCAGTAGCACTCAGAGGGGGGGAGAGACCCAGTACTTC	TRBV19	TRBJ2-5	.	.
CASSRGNTEAFF	TGTGCCAGCAGTAGAGGGAACACTGAAGCTTTCTTT	TRBV7-3	TRBJ1-1	.	.
CASSLGGGSNPDNEQFF	TGTGCCAGCAGCCTAGGAGGCGGGAGTAACCCGGACAATGAGCAGTTCTTC	TRBV5-4	TRBJ2-1	TRBD2	.
CASSHLAGQETQYF	TGTGCCAGCAGCCATCTAGCGGGCCAAGAGACCCAGTACTTC	TRBV3-1/TRBV3-2	TRBJ2-5	TRBD2	.
CARSRSGRDNEQFF	TGTGCCCGAAGCCGTAGCGGGAGGGACAATGAGCAGTTCTTC	TRBV2	TRBJ2-1	TRBD2	.
CASSLGGGFGGNTIYF	TGTGCCAGCAGTTTAGGAGGGGGCTTTGGTGGAAACACCATATATTTT	TRBV28	TRBJ1-3	TRBD1	once
CASSPGQDYGYTF	TGTGCCAGCAGCCCAGGACAGGACTATGGCTACACCTTC	TRBV11-3	TRBJ1-2	TRBD1	.
CASSPTSGRLFEQFF	TGTGCCAGCAGCCCGACTAGCGGGAGATTGTTTGAGCAGTTCTTC	TRBV6-5	TRBJ2-1	TRBD2	.
CASSETSGTYEQYF	TGTGCCAGCAGCGAGACTAGCGGGACCTACGAGCAGTACTTC	TRBV7-9	TRBJ2-7	TRBD2	few
CASSIARRDSEQFF	TGTGCCAGTAGTATAGCGCGGCGGGATAGTGAGCAGTTCTTC	TRBV19	TRBJ2-1	.	.
CASSPRIKPDTEAFF	TGTGCCAGCAGCCCGCGGATCAAACCAGACACTGAAGCTTTCTTT	TRBV11-2	TRBJ1-1	.	.
CATSRAGTAYSGNTIYF	TGTGCCACCAGCAGAGCAGGGACAGCATATTCTGGAAACACCATATATTTT	TRBV15	TRBJ1-3	TRBD1	.
CASSPNRVNTEAFF	TGCGCCAGCAGCCCCAACAGGGTGAACACTGAAGCTTTCTTT	TRBV5-1	TRBJ1-1	.	.
CASSLTSGSTGELFF	TGCGCCAGCAGCTTGACTAGCGGGAGCACCGGGGAGCTGTTTTTT	TRBV5-1	TRBJ2-2	TRBD2	.
CASSQDRGYGYTF	TGTGCCAGCAGCCAAGACAGGGGGTATGGCTACACCTTC	TRBV3-1/TRBV3-2	TRBJ1-2	TRBD1	.
CASSLELSTGELFF	TGTGCCAGCAGCCTAGAATTGAGCACCGGGGAGCTGTTTTTT	TRBV5-4	TRBJ2-2	.	.
CATRQANYGYTF	TGTGCCACCCGACAGGCCAACTATGGCTACACCTTC	TRBV19	TRBJ1-2	.	.
CASSIDIPTGGAKNIQYF	TGTGCCAGTAGTATAGATATCCCGACAGGGGGAGCCAAAAACATTCAGTACTTC	TRBV19	TRBJ2-4	TRBD1	.
CASSRQGEGYTF	TGTGCCAGCAGCAGACAGGGGGAAGGCTACACCTTC	TRBV28	TRBJ1-2	TRBD1	few
CATSDFPDPGTFF	TGTGCCACCAGTGATTTCCCGGACCCGGGGACTTTCTTT	TRBV24-1	TRBJ1-1	.	.
CASSYPSWTGNTEAFF	TGTGCCAGCAGTTACCCCAGCTGGACAGGGAACACTGAAGCTTTCTTT	TRBV6-5	TRBJ1-1	TRBD1	.
CASSLGLAGVTGELFF	TGTGCCAGCAGCTTAGGACTAGCGGGAGTGACCGGGGAGCTGTTTTTT	TRBV11-3	TRBJ2-2	TRBD2	.
CSVVPGGADEKLFF	TGCAGCGTTGTCCCGGGGGGCGCGGATGAAAAACTGTTTTTT	TRBV29-1	TRBJ1-4	.	.
CASSFYGADTDTQYF	TGTGCCAGCAGCTTCTATGGGGCTGATACAGATACGCAGTATTTT	TRBV7-8	TRBJ2-3	.	once
CASTPVTGVTGELFF	TGCGCCAGCACCCCCGTGACAGGGGTCACCGGGGAGCTGTTTTTT	TRBV5-1	TRBJ2-2	TRBD1	.